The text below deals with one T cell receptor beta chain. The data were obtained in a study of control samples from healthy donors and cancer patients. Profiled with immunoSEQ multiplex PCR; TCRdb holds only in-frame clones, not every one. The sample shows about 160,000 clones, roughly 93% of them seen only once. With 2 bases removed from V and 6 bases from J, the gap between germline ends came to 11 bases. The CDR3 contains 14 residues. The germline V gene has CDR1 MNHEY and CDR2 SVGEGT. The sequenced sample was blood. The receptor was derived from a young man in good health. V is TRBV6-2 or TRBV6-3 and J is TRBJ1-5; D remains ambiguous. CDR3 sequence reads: CASSYGEPGQPQHF. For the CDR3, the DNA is TGTGCCAGCAGTTACGGGGAGCCGGGTCAGCCCCAGCATTTT.